Listed here are 9 T cell receptor beta chains from one sample, sequenced in a study of identical twins. TCRdb re-called the 5' RACE reads with MiXCR, one entry per CDR3 protein. The sample records 500,000 to 650,000 distinct CDR3 sequences, less than 9% being singletons. In addition, the sample was reused for a study of yellow fever vaccine responses in identical twins.

The sequencing sample was made of PBMCs. These receptors were collected from a woman aged 18-29 years in good health.

The V and J genes are TRBV5-1 and TRBJ2-2, with D perhaps TRBD2 (7 bases). Trimming pared 2 bases from V and 1 base from J, leaving 15 bases between. The CDR3 consists of 17 residues. CDR1 and CDR2 (germline): SGHRS, YFSETQ. The CDR3 nucleotides are TGCGCCAGCAGCTTTGGTCCGGGGGGCAAGAACACCGGGGAGCTGTTTTTT. This gives the protein CASSFGPGGKNTGELFF.

This clonotype has a count of ten or more. The chain recombines TRBV15 with TRBJ1-1; D is unclear. In germline, CDR1 is LNHNV, CDR2 YYDKDF (reference sequence). This CDR3 region has 14 residues. Trimming removed 3 bases at V and 0 bases at J, with 8 bases between. The CDR3 is CATSRGTVNTEAFF. Written as DNA, the CDR3 is TGTGCCACCAGCAGGGGAACAGTGAACACTGAAGCTTTCTTT. The full variable domain, completed using reference TRBV15 and TRBJ1-1, is DAMVIQNPRYQVTQFGKPVTLSCSQTLNHNVMYWYQQKSSQAPKLLFHYYDKDFNNEADTPDNFQSRRPNTSFCFLDIRSPGLGDTAMYLCATSRGTVNTEAFFGQGTRLTVV.

The chain links TRBV29-1 to TRBJ1-1; 7 nucleotides align to TRBD1. Germline CDR1 SQVTM, CDR2 ANQGSEA. V gave up 1 base and J gave up 0 bases; unmatched junction bases: 5. This CDR3 comprises 15 residues. The CDR3 region is CSVEGFGTVNTEAFF. In nucleotides, the CDR3 is TGCAGCGTTGAAGGGTTCGGGACAGTGAACACTGAAGCTTTCTTT. The variable domain in full, with the rest retrieved from reference TRBV29-1 and TRBJ1-1, is SAVISQKPSRDICQRGTSLTIQCQVDSQVTMMFWYRQQPGQSLTLIATANQGSEATYESGFVIDKFPISRPNLTFSTLTVSNMSPEDSSIYLCSVEGFGTVNTEAFFGQGTRLTVV.

The sample holds a few counts of this clonotype. The chain joins TRBV6-5 to TRBJ2-7; D is uncertain. CDR1 MNHEY and CDR2 SVGAGI come from the germline V gene. This CDR3 is built from 15 residues. V was pared by 0 bases and J by 0 bases, with 9 bases between. CDR3 nucleotides: TGTGCCAGCAGTTACTCGCCAGGAAGCTCCTACGAGCAGTACTTC. Translation gives CASSYSPGSSYEQYF.

This clonotype occurred a few times. The rearrangement links TRBV11-3 to TRBJ2-1, with D uncertain. Germline assignment: CDR1 SGHNT and CDR2 YENEEA. V dropped 4 bases and J dropped 6 bases, with 13 bases sitting between them. This CDR3 has 14 amino acids. The CDR3 region is CASSSRKGINEQFF. The CDR3 DNA reads TGTGCCAGCAGCTCCCGAAAAGGCATCAATGAGCAGTTCTTC.

The chain uses TRBV12-3 or TRBV12-4 and TRBJ2-1; 9 nucleotides match TRBD1. The CDR3 has 15 residues. V lost 6 bases, J lost 2 bases, and 5 bases stayed unmatched. Here the CDR3 reads CASSQTGGAYNEQFF. CDR3 DNA: TGTGCCAGCAGCCAAACAGGGGGCGCCTACAATGAGCAGTTCTTC.

Ten or more counts support this clonotype. The V gene is TRBV5-1, the J gene TRBJ2-7; 9 bases align to TRBD2. Germline CDR1 and CDR2: SGHRS and YFSETQ. J gave up 7 bases and V 0 bases, and 11 bases lay outside the gene matches. This CDR3 region has 16 residues. The CDR3 bases are TGCGCCAGCAGCTTGGCCCCTAGCGGGACGTTAACAGAGCAGTACTTC. This sequence encodes CASSLAPSGTLTEQYF. The full variable domain, with the rest looked up from reference TRBV5-1 and TRBJ2-7, is KAGVTQTPRYLIKTRGQQVTLSCSPISGHRSVSWYQQTPGQGLQFLFEYFSETQRNKGNFPGRFSGRQFSNSRSEMNVSTLELGDSALYLCASSLAPSGTLTEQYFGPGTRLTVT.

This clonotype has just a few counts. The CDR3: CASSEGPDNSNQPQHF. The CDR3 DNA sequence: TGTGCCAGCAGTGAGGGGCCAGATAATAGCAATCAGCCCCAGCATTTT. The chain couples TRBV25-1 to TRBJ1-5; a weak D match, TRBD1 (5 bases). Looked up from germline, CDR1 is MGHDK and CDR2 is SYGVNS. The CDR3 covers 16 residues. V was shortened by 3 bases and J by 0 bases, with 12 bases between the two germline ends.

This clonotype was seen only a few times. The rearrangement links TRBV2 to TRBJ2-3, with unresolved D. Germline-derived CDR1 and CDR2 are SNHLY and FYNNEI. V was shortened by 4 bases and J by 2 bases, with 10 bases between the two germline ends. This CDR3 has 14 amino acids. The CDR3 spells CASSVGAPTDTQYF. The CDR3 region has the DNA TGTGCCAGCAGTGTTGGAGCACCCACAGATACGCAGTATTTT.